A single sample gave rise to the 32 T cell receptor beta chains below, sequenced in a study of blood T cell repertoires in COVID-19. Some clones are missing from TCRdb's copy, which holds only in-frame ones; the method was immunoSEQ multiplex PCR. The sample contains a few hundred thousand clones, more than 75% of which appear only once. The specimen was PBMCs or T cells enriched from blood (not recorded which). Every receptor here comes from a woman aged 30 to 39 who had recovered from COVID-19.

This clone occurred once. The CDR3 here is CASSVAPGGLNGYTF. The CDR3 nucleotides read TGTGCCAGCAGCGTAGCACCGGGGGGGCTAAATGGCTACACCTTC. V usage is TRBV9 and J usage is TRBJ1-2; D is perhaps TRBD1 (6 bases). V gave up 0 bases and J gave up 6 bases, with 15 bases separating them. Germline assignment: CDR1 SGDLS and CDR2 YYNGEE. The CDR3 is made up of 15 amino acids. Full variable domain (missing parts from reference TRBV9 and TRBJ1-2): DSGVTQTPKHLITATGQRVTLRCSPRSGDLSVYWYQQSLDQGLQFLIQYYNGEERAKGNILERFSAQQFPDLHSELNLSSLELGDSALYFCASSVAPGGLNGYTFGSGTRLTVV.

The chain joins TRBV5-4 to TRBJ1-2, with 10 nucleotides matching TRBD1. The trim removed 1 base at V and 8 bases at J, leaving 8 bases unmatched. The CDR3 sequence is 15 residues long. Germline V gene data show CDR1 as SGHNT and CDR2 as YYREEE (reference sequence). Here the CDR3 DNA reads TGTGCCAGCAGCTTGTTTCTCTGGGACAGGGGCGGCTACACCTTC. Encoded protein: CASSLFLWDRGGYTF.

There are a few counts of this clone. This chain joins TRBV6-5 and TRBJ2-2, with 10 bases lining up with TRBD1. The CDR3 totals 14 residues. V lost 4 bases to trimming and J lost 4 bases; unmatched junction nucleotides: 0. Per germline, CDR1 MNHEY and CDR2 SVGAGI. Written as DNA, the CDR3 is TGTGCCAGCAGTTGGACAGGGGGCACCGGGGAGCTGTTTTTT. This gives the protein CASSWTGGTGELFF.

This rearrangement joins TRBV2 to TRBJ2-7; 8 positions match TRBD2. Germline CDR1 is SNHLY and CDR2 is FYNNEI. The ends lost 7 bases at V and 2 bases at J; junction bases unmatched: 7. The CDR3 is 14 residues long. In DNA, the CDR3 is TGTGCCAGCATTAACGGCGGGGGGACCTACGAGCAGTACTTC. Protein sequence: CASINGGGTYEQYF.

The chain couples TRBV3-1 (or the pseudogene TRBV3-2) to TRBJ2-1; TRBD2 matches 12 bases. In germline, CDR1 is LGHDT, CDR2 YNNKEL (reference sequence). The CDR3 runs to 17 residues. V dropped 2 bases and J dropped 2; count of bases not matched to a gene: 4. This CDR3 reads CASSQFLAGGPYNEQFF. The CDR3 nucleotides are TGTGCCAGCAGCCAATTCCTAGCGGGAGGGCCCTACAATGAGCAGTTCTTC.

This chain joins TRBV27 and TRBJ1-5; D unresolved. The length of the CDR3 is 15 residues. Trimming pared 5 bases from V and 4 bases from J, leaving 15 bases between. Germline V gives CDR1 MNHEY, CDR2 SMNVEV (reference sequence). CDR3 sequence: CASSMREGTNQPQHF. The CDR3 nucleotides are TGTGCCAGCAGTATGCGGGAGGGTACGAATCAGCCCCAGCATTTT.

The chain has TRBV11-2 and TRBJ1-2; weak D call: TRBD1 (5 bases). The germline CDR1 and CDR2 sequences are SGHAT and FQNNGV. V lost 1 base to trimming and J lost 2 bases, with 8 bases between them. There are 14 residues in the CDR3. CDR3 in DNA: TGTGCCAGCAGCTTAGTGGGGCTGAACTATGGCTACACCTTC. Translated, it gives CASSLVGLNYGYTF. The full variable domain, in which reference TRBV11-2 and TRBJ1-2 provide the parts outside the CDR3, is EAGVAQSPRYKIIEKRQSVAFWCNPISGHATLYWYQQILGQGPKLLIQFQNNGVVDDSQLPKDRFSAERLKGVDSTLKIQPAKLEDSAVYLCASSLVGLNYGYTFGSGTRLTVV.

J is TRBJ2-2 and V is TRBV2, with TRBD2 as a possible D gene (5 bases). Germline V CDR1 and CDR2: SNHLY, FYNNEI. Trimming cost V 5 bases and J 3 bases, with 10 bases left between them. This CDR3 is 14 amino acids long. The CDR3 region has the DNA TGTGCCAGCAGTCGGGATTTGCACACCGGGGAGCTGTTTTTT. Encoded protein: CASSRDLHTGELFF.

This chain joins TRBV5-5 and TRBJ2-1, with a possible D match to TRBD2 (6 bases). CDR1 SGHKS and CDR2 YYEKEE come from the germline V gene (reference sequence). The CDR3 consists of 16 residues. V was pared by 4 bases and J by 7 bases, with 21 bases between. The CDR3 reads CASSRGGRMFGNEQFF. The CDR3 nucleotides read TGTGCCAGCAGCCGAGGAGGGAGGATGTTCGGAAATGAGCAGTTCTTC. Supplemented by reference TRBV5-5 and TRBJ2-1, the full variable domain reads DAGVTQSPTHLIKTRGQQVTLRCSPISGHKSVSWYQQVLGQGPQFIFQYYEKEERGRGNFPDRFSARQFPNYSSELNVNALLLGDSALYLCASSRGGRMFGNEQFFGPGTRLTVL.

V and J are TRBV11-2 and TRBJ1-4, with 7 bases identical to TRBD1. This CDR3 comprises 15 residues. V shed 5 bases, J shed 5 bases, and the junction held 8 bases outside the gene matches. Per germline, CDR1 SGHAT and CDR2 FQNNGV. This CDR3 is CASSPSGQSNEKLFF. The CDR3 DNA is TGTGCCAGCAGCCCCTCGGGACAGTCGAATGAAAAACTGTTTTTT.

The chain's CDR3 is CASSSDTNYGYTF. CDR3 in DNA: TGCGCCAGCAGCTCGGACACTAACTATGGCTACACCTTC. The V call is TRBV5-1, the J call TRBJ1-2; D is perhaps TRBD1 (5 bases). CDR3 length: 13 residues. Germline CDR1 SGHRS, CDR2 YFSETQ. V was trimmed by 3 bases and J by 0 bases, leaving 6 bases between them.

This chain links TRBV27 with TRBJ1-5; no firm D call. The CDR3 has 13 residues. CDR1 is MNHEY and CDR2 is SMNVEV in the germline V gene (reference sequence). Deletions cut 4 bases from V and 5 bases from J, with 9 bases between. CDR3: CASSWFRDQPQHF. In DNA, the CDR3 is TGTGCCAGCAGTTGGTTTCGGGATCAGCCCCAGCATTTT.

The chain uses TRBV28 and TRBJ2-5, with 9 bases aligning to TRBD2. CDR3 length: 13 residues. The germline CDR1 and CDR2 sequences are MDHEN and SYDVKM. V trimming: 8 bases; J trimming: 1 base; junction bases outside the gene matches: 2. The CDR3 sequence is CASQLAGQETQYF. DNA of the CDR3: TGTGCCAGCCAACTAGCGGGCCAAGAGACCCAGTACTTC.

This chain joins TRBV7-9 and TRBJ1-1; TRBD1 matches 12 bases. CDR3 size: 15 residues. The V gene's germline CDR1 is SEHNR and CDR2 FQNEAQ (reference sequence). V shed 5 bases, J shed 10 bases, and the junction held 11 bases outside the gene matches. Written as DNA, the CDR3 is TGTGCCAGCAGCCCATCGGGACAGGGGGCGCAGGGAGCTTTCTTT. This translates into CASSPSGQGAQGAFF. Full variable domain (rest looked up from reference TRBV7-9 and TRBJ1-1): DTGVSQNPRHKITKRGQNVTFRCDPISEHNRLYWYRQTLGQGPEFLTYFQNEAQLEKSRLLSDRFSAERPKGSFSTLEIQRTEQGDSAMYLCASSPSGQGAQGAFFGQGTRLTVV.

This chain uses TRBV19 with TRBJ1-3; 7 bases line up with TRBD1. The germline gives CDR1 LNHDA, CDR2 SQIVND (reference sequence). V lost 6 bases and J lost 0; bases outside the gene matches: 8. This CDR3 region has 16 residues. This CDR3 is CASSGGQLSSGNTIYF. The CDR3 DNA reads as TGTGCCAGTAGCGGGGGACAGTTAAGCTCTGGAAACACCATATATTTT. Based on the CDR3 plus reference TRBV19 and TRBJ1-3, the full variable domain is DGGITQSPKYLFRKEGQNVTLSCEQNLNHDAMYWYRQDPGQGLRLIYYSQIVNDFQKGDIAEGYSVSREKKESFPLTVTSAQKNPTAFYLCASSGGQLSSGNTIYFGEGSWLTVV.

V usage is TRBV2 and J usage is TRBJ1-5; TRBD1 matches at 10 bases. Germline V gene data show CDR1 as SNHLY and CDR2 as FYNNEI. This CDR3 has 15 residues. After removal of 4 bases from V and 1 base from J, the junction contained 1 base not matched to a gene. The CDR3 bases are TGTGCCAGCAGTGGACAGGGGGCGAGCAATCAGCCCCAGCATTTT. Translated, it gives CASSGQGASNQPQHF.

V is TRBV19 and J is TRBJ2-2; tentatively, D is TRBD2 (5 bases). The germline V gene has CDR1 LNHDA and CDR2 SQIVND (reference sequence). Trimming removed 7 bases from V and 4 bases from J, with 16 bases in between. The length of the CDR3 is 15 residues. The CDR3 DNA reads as TGTGCCAGTAAGCGGACGGCCGAATTCACCGGGGAGCTGTTTTTT. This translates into CASKRTAEFTGELFF.

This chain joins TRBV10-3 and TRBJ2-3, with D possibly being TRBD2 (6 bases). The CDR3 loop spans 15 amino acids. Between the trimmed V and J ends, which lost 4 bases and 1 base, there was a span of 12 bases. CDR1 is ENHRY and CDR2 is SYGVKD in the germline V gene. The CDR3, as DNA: TGTGCCATCAGTGTTGCAGGAGGGGGCACAGATACGCAGTATTTT. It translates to CAISVAGGGTDTQYF.

CDR3 sequence: CASSLGDRGETQYF. Written as DNA, the CDR3 is TGTGCCAGCAGCTTGGGGGACAGGGGTGAGACCCAGTACTTC. This chain joins TRBV11-1 and TRBJ2-5; TRBD1 matches 10 bases. The CDR3 runs to 14 residues. The germline CDR1 and CDR2 sequences are SGHAT and FQDESV (reference sequence). J was trimmed by 5 bases and V by 3 bases; bases with no gene match: 3.

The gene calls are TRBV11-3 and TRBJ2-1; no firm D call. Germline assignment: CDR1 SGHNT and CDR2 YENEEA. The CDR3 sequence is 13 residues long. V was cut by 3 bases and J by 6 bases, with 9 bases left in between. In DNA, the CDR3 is TGTGCCAGCAGCTTTGCTAGTCTCAATGAGCAGTTCTTC. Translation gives CASSFASLNEQFF.

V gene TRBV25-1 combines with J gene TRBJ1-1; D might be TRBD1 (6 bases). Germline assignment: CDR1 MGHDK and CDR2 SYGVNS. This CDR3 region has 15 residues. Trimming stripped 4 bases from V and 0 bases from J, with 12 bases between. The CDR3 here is CASSVAGALNTEAFF. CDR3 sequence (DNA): TGTGCCAGCAGTGTGGCAGGGGCCTTGAACACTGAAGCTTTCTTT.

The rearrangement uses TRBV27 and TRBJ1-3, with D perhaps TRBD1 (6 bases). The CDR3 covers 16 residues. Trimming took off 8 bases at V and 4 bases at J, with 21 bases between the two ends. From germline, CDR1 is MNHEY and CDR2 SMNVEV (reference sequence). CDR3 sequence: CASWDTRPSRGNTIYF. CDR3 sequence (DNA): TGTGCCAGCTGGGACACCAGGCCCTCACGAGGAAACACCATATATTTT.

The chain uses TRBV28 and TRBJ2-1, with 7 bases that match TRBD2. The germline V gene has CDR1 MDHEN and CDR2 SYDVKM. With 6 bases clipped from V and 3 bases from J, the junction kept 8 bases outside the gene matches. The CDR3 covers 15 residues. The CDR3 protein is CASSVPAGVYNEQFF. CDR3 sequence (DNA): TGTGCCAGCAGCGTCCCGGCGGGGGTCTACAATGAGCAGTTCTTC.

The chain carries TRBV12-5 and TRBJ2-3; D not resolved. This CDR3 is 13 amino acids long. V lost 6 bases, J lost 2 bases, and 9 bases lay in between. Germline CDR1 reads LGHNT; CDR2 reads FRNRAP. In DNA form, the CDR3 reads TGTGCTAGTGGCCCCGGGTACACAGATACGCAGTATTTT. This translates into CASGPGYTDTQYF.

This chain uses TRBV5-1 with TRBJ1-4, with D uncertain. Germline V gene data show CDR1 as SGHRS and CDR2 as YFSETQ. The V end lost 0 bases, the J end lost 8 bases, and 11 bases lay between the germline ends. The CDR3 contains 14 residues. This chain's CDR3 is CASSLEAGGEKLFF. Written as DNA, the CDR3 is TGCGCCAGCAGCTTGGAGGCAGGAGGGGAAAAACTGTTTTTT.

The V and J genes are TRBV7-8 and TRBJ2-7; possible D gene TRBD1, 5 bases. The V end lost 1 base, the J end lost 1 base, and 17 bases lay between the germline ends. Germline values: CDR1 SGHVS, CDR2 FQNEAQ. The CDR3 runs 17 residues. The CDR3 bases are TGTGCCAGCAGCTTAGGACTCGGCAGGGTCAATTCCTACGAGCAGTACTTC. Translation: CASSLGLGRVNSYEQYF.

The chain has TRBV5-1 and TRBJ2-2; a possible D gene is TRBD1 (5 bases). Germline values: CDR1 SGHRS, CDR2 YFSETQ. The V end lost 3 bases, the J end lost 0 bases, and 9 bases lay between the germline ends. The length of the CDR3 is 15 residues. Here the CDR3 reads CASSSLTANTGELFF. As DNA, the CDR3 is TGCGCCAGCAGCTCGCTGACAGCGAACACCGGGGAGCTGTTTTTT.

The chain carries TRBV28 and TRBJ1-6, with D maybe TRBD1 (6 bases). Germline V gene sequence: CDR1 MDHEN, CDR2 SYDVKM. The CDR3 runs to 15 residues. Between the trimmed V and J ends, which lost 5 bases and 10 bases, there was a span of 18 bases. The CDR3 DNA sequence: TGTGCCAGCAGTCTCATCAGGGGAGAGTGGTCACCCCTCCACTTT. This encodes CASSLIRGEWSPLHF. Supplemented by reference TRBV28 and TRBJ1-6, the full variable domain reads DVKVTQSSRYLVKRTGEKVFLECVQDMDHENMFWYRQDPGLGLRLIYFSYDVKMKEKGDIPEGYSVSREKKERFSLILESASTNQTSMYLCASSLIRGEWSPLHFGNGTRLTVT.

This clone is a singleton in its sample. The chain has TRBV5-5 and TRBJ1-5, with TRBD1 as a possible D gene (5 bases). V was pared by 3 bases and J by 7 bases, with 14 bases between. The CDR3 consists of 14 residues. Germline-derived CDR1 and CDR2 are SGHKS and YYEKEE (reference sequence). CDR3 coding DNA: TGTGCCAGCAGCTCCGGGACTGCGAGGCAGCCCCAGCATTTT. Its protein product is CASSSGTARQPQHF.

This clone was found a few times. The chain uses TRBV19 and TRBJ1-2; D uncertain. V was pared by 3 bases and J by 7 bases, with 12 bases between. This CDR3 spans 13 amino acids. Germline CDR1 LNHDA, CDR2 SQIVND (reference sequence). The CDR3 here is CASSITGITGYTF. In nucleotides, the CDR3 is TGTGCCAGTAGTATCACGGGTATTACTGGCTACACCTTC.

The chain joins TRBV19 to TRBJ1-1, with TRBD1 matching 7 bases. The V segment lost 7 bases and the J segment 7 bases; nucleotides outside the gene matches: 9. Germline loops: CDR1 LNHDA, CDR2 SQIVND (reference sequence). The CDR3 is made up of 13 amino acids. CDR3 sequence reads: CASTAGGVGEAFF. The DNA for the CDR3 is TGTGCCAGTACCGCAGGGGGTGTCGGTGAAGCTTTCTTT.

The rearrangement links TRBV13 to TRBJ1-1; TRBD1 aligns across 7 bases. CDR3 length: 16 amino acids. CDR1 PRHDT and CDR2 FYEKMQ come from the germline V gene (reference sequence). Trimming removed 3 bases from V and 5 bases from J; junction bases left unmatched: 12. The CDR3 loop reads CASSFRQGRSRTEAFF. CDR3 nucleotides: TGTGCCAGCAGCTTCAGACAGGGAAGGTCGAGGACTGAAGCTTTCTTT.